This TCR beta chain appears in the sequencing data of a study of cytomegalovirus exposure and HLA in healthy donors. Study context: Across some 400 genotyped donors, just over 80% landed in the Caucasian-associated ancestry cluster.

The primer mix had 60 Vbeta and 13 Jbeta primers. Sequencing was performed with immunoSEQ multiplex PCR; in TCRdb, only in-frame clones are kept and a portion is missing. This table holds fewer than 250,000 clones, 76% found once. Germline values: CDR1 SGDLS, CDR2 YYNGEE. The CDR3 runs 16 residues. With 3 bases clipped from V and 9 bases from J, the junction kept 7 bases outside the gene matches. A note on this clone: Antigen: not known.

General study points: Rarity characterized most TCR sequences, yet some public TCRs appeared in many donors. Exclusion applied to some V segments, including TRBV6-2 and TRBV6-3, as they were indistinguishable. After further analysis at a later stage, 16,951 TCR beta sequences were associated with HLA alleles at 0.05 false discovery rate.

What was sequenced was PBMCs. The J gene is TRBJ2-1, the V gene TRBV9; 15 positions match TRBD2. The source is a young man in good health and CMV-seronegative. The CDR3 DNA is TGTGCCAGCAGCGACCCGGGACTAGCGGGAGGCGGTGAGCAGTTCTTC. Amino acids: CASSDPGLAGGGEQFF.